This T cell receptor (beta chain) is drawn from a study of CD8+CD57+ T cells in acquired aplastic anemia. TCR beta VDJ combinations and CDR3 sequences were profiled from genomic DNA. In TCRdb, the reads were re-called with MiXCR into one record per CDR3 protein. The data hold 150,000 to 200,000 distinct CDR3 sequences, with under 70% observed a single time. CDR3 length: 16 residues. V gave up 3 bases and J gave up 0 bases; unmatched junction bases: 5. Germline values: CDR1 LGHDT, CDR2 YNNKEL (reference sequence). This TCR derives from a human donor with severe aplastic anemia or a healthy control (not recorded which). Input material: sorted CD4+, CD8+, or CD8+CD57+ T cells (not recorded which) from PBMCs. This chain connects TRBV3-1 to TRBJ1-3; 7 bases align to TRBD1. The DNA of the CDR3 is TGTGCCAGCAGCCAGAAGGGGGCAAGCTCTGGAAACACCATATATTTT. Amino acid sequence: CASSQKGASSGNTIYF. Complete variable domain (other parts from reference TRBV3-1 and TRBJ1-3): DTAVSQTPKYLVTQMGNDKSIKCEQNLGHDTMYWYKQDSKKFLKIMFSYNNKELIINETVPNRFSPKSPDKAHLNLHINSLELGDSAVYFCASSQKGASSGNTIYFGEGSWLTVV.